Detailed here is one TCR beta chain. Its antigen is not identified. The sample belongs to a study of T-cell memory formation after mild COVID-19. One entry per CDR3 protein results from TCRdb running MiXCR on the 5' RACE reads. The sample has hundreds of thousands of distinct CDR3 sequences, under 20% seen once. Study conclusions and caveats: Clonal second-wave expansions that peaked on day 37 had unconfirmed SARS-CoV-2 specificity. Clones that got smaller from day 15 to 85 had even CD4/CD8, while clones growing later tipped toward CD4+. Some clones that responded turned up in pre-infection memory, which suggests that cross-reactive memory joined in.

The CDR3 contains 15 residues. With 6 bases removed from V and 6 bases from J, the gap between germline ends came to 19 bases. This receptor was identified in an adult woman who had mild COVID-19 (a few samples of this study predate the infection). Cell type and time point are not known. V is TRBV12-3 or TRBV12-4 and J is TRBJ2-3, with D perhaps given as TRBD1 or TRBD2 (5 bases each). Sequenced material: PBMCs or a T cell subset sorted from them (not recorded which). The CDR3 spells CASSPGTAGGDTQYF. The CDR3 bases are TGTGCCAGCAGCCCCGGGACCGCCGGTGGGGATACGCAGTATTTT.